This is a list of T cell receptor beta chains from one sample in a study of metastatic and nonmetastatic thyroid tumors. TCRdb re-clonotyped the PCR reads via MiXCR. The table records a few thousand clones, around 35% of them present only once. Sequencing input: adjacent normal tissue. The receptors stem from a female donor with papillary thyroid cancer or a benign thyroid nodule (not recorded which). Some clones in this sample may be carry-over from other donors' samples. Both conserved end residues are part of each CDR3. D genes are given only for firm matches. Where a row states a size, it is once, few, many or the class of an expanded clone; other rows omit it.

J | V | D | size | CDR3 | DNA
TRBJ2-7 | TRBV5-6 | . | . | CASSFGGGKAYEQYF | TGTGCCAGCAGCTTTGGAGGGGGAAAGGCCTACGAGCAGTACTTC
TRBJ2-1 | TRBV20-1 | . | . | CSARADSMGLQVEQFF | TGCAGTGCTAGAGCGGACTCAATGGGTTTACAAGTTGAGCAGTTCTTC
TRBJ2-1 | TRBV10-3 | . | . | CAISDSRGIGSGDEQFF | TGTGCCATCAGTGACTCCCGGGGTATTGGGAGCGGCGATGAGCAGTTCTTC
TRBJ2-3 | TRBV28 | TRBD2 | large | CASRTSGRASTDTQYF | TGTGCCAGCAGAACTAGCGGGAGGGCTAGCACAGATACGCAGTATTTT
TRBJ2-1 | TRBV5-1 | . | . | CASSFPSGGGFNEQFF | TGCGCCAGCAGCTTCCCTAGCGGAGGGGGCTTCAATGAGCAGTTCTTC
TRBJ2-5 | TRBV4-2 | . | . | CASSQEGSGVQETQYF | TGTGCCAGCAGCCAAGAGGGTAGCGGCGTCCAAGAGACCCAGTACTTC
TRBJ1-1 | TRBV18 | . | . | CASSPYQGSNTEAFF | TGTGCCAGCTCACCATATCAGGGGTCGAACACTGAAGCTTTCTTT
TRBJ1-1 | TRBV2 | . | large | CASSLQGFMNTEAFF | TGTGCCAGCAGTCTACAGGGATTCATGAACACTGAAGCTTTCTTT
TRBJ2-1 | TRBV9 | TRBD2 | few | CASSPGLAGLYEQSF | TGTGCCAGCAGCCCCGGACTAGCGGGACTATACGAGCAGTCCTTC
TRBJ2-5 | TRBV28 | . | . | CASREGPLGTQYF | TGTGCCAGCAGGGAAGGACCGCTAGGGACCCAGTACTTC
TRBJ2-1 | TRBV12-3/TRBV12-4 | . | . | CASSLKGVFDEQFF | TGTGCCAGCAGTTTAAAAGGGGTTTTCGATGAGCAGTTCTTC
TRBJ2-1 | TRBV5-4 | TRBD2 | . | CASSIGLAGGPSNEQFF | TGTGCCAGCAGCATCGGACTAGCGGGAGGGCCGTCCAATGAGCAGTTCTTC
TRBJ2-7 | TRBV29-1 | . | few | CSVRAGGLEQYF | TGCAGCGTCCGGGCAGGCGGTCTCGAGCAGTACTTC
TRBJ1-6 | TRBV7-9 | . | medium-sized | CASSPGSHNSPLHF | TGTGCCAGCAGCCCCGGGTCTCATAATTCACCCCTCCACTTT
TRBJ2-7 | TRBV11-3 | TRBD1 | few | CASSPGTGPYEQYF | TGTGCCAGCAGCCCCGGGACAGGGCCCTACGAGCAGTACTTC
TRBJ2-5 | TRBV11-2 | . | large | CASNNGALETQYF | TGTGCCAGCAACAACGGTGCTTTAGAGACCCAGTACTTC
TRBJ2-5 | TRBV6-1 | TRBD1 | few | CASSDKGLQGLGETQYF | TGTGCCAGCAGTGATAAGGGCTTACAGGGGTTGGGAGAGACCCAGTACTTC
TRBJ2-3 | TRBV19 | . | . | CASSNQGGSTDTQYF | TGTGCCAGTAGTAATCAGGGGGGGTCCACAGATACGCAGTATTTT
TRBJ2-2 | TRBV11-3 | TRBD1 | . | CASNLAQGVRELFF | TGTGCCAGCAACTTAGCACAGGGGGTCCGGGAGCTGTTTTTT
TRBJ2-2 | TRBV20-1 | . | few | CSARELGAGRNTGELFF | TGCAGTGCTAGAGAGTTGGGAGCGGGCAGGAACACCGGGGAGCTGTTTTTT
TRBJ2-1 | TRBV7-8 | TRBD2 | . | CASSLGLAGGAYNEQFF | TGTGCCAGCAGCTTAGGCTTAGCGGGAGGGGCCTACAATGAGCAGTTCTTC
TRBJ2-7 | TRBV20-1 | . | once | CSAHSGKSYEQYF | TGCAGCGCTCATTCGGGGAAATCCTACGAGCAGTACTTC
TRBJ2-7 | TRBV5-1 | . | . | CASSPVQGRDYEQYF | TGCGCCAGCAGCCCGGTTCAGGGAAGAGACTACGAGCAGTACTTC
TRBJ2-7 | TRBV6-5 | . | few | CASSYGSGVVEQYF | TGTGCCAGCAGTTACGGTTCTGGGGTGGTCGAGCAGTACTTC
TRBJ2-2 | TRBV5-1 | . | . | CATGTGSFGELFF | TGCGCCACCGGGACCGGCTCCTTCGGGGAGCTGTTTTTT
TRBJ1-2 | TRBV6-1 | . | large | CASSDLYTYSHGYTF | TGTGCCAGCAGTGATCTCTATACCTATTCCCACGGCTACACCTTC
TRBJ1-5 | TRBV19 | . | few | CASSVYTNQPQHF | TGTGCCAGTAGTGTGTACACCAATCAGCCCCAGCATTTT
TRBJ2-3 | TRBV12-3/TRBV12-4 | . | . | CASSLWTNADTQYF | TGTGCCAGCAGTTTATGGACGAATGCAGATACGCAGTATTTT
TRBJ2-7 | TRBV11-3 | TRBD1 | . | CASSPGTGYYEQYF | TGTGCCAGCAGCCCCGGGACAGGCTACTACGAGCAGTACTTC
TRBJ2-1 | TRBV11-1 | TRBD1 | large | CASSSEGDPGQSYNEQFF | TGTGCCAGCAGCTCAGAAGGAGACCCGGGACAGAGTTACAATGAGCAGTTCTTC
TRBJ1-1 | TRBV27 | . | many | CASRSGAMNTEAFF | TGTGCCAGCAGGTCAGGGGCCATGAACACTGAAGCTTTCTTT
TRBJ2-3 | TRBV2 | . | many | CASSSGTDTQYF | TGTGCCAGCAGTAGCGGCACAGATACGCAGTATTTT
TRBJ2-7 | TRBV7-6 | TRBD2 | few | CASSLSGGGLYEQYF | TGTGCCAGCAGCCTAAGCGGGGGGGGCCTCTACGAGCAGTACTTC
TRBJ2-5 | TRBV7-6 | TRBD1 | many | CASSSTGSGTQYF | TGTGCCAGCAGCTCGACAGGGTCGGGGACCCAGTACTTC
TRBJ2-7 | TRBV10-2 | . | few | CASSAGTTSIYEQYF | TGCGCCAGCAGTGCCGGGACCACCTCGATCTACGAGCAGTACTTC
TRBJ1-1 | TRBV20-1 | TRBD1 | . | CSASKSGTGSHTEAFF | TGCAGTGCTAGTAAATCTGGGACAGGATCCCACACTGAAGCTTTCTTT
TRBJ2-3 | TRBV5-8 | TRBD2 | . | CASSSGAGVSNTQYF | TGTGCCAGCAGCTCCGGAGCGGGAGTCTCGAATACGCAGTATTTT
TRBJ1-5 | TRBV2 | . | . | CASSVAVSNQPQHF | TGTGCCAGCAGTGTGGCAGTAAGCAATCAGCCCCAGCATTTT
TRBJ1-6 | TRBV25-1 | TRBD1 | medium-sized | CASRGQEGSPLHF | TGTGCCAGCCGGGGACAGGAGGGTTCACCCCTCCACTTT
TRBJ2-2 | TRBV2 | TRBD2 | many | CASRGLAGVPGELFF | TGTGCCAGCAGAGGACTAGCGGGAGTTCCCGGGGAGCTGTTTTTT
TRBJ2-2 | TRBV5-1 | TRBD2 | few | CASSLAGGPSVGELFF | TGCGCCAGCAGCTTAGCGGGAGGGCCCTCGGTCGGGGAGCTGTTTTTT
TRBJ2-1 | TRBV11-2 | TRBD1 | . | CASSLGTGGHSSYNEQFF | TGTGCCAGCAGCTTAGGTACAGGGGGCCATAGCTCCTACAATGAGCAGTTCTTC
TRBJ1-5 | TRBV27 | . | . | CASSLTGQRGNQPQHF | TGTGCCAGCAGTTTAACTGGGCAGCGGGGCAATCAGCCCCAGCATTTT
TRBJ1-1 | TRBV20-1 | TRBD1 | many | CSAGRTGTGGLNTEAFF | TGCAGTGCTGGACGAACCGGGACAGGGGGCTTGAACACTGAAGCTTTCTTT